This entry describes one T cell receptor beta chain. Its antigen remains unidentified. These data are taken from a study of OX40 agonist ivuxolimab in advanced cancers. Across the study: Participants, around 80% male, averaged roughly 59 years of age, ranging from roughly 20 to 85.

Findings of the study overall: More expanded clones were found, on average, in CD8+ than in CD4+ T cells. Low normalized T-cell clonal expansion was additionally recorded for some nonresponders. Clones of CD4+ and CD8+ blood T cells grew by week 6 at doses of 0.1 to 3.0 mg/kg.

Here immunoSEQ multiplex PCR was the method, and the copy in TCRdb shows in-frame clones only, minus some. The sample holds tens of thousands of clones, about nine tenths seen once. CDR3 length equals 17 residues. Germline V gene lookup returns CDR1 LNHDA and CDR2 SQIVND (reference sequence). V lost 1 base to trimming and J lost 4 bases; unmatched junction nucleotides: 9. The chain joins TRBV19 to TRBJ1-5; TRBD1 aligns across 8 bases. The receptor was derived from an adult with an advanced solid tumor such as melanoma, head and neck, liver or kidney cancer. Source: CD4+ or CD8+ T cells sorted from blood, taken in a trial of the OX40 agonist ivuxolimab. The CDR3 here is CASSIVRGPGGNQPQHF. The DNA for the CDR3 is TGTGCCAGTAGTATAGTCAGGGGGCCCGGGGGAAATCAGCCCCAGCATTTT.